The rows below give T cell receptor beta chains drawn from one sample of a study of CD8+ T cells in alopecia areata. Assay: immunoSEQ multiplex PCR; the TCRdb copy retains only in-frame clones and omits some. The sample has under 350,000 clones, roughly 64% seen once. Sequenced here: CD4+ T cells sorted from blood, sampled at week 24, from a patient treated with tofacitinib. These receptors were collected from a human donor with alopecia areata. The CDR3 runs from the conserved cysteine through the conserved F or W. Fields, in order: V gene, D gene, J gene, clone size, CDR3 DNA, CDR3 protein. D genes are given only for firm matches. Expanded clones are given a class, and other clones once, few, many or no size at all.

TRBV6-6	NA	TRBJ1-4	many	TGTGCCAGCAGTTACTCGGATGAAAAACTGTTTTTT	CASSYSDEKLFF
TRBV7-9	NA	TRBJ2-5	NA	TGTGCCAGCAGCTTAGGTAGAGAGACCCAGTACTTC	CASSLGRETQYF
TRBV5-4	NA	TRBJ2-4	NA	TGTGCCAGCAGCTTGGCCATGGGGCTGGGACTTGAAAACATTCAGTACTTC	CASSLAMGLGLENIQYF
TRBV30	NA	TRBJ1-1	NA	TGTGCCTGGAACCCCGGAGGGATGAACACTGAAGCTTTCTTT	CAWNPGGMNTEAFF
TRBV14	NA	TRBJ2-1	few	TGTGCCAGCAGCCCACGACTAACTCTTGGGAATGAGCAGTTCTTC	CASSPRLTLGNEQFF
TRBV15	NA	TRBJ2-7	NA	TGTGCCACCAGCAGAGATCAGGCTTCCTACGAGCAGTACTTC	CATSRDQASYEQYF
TRBV7-2	TRBD2	TRBJ2-1	once	TGTGCCAGCAGCGGACTAGGACTAGCGGGGGGGGAGGAGCAGTTCTTC	CASSGLGLAGGEEQFF
TRBV30	NA	TRBJ1-4	NA	TGTGCCTGGAGTGGTGTGGATCGGGAAAAACTGTTTTTT	CAWSGVDREKLFF
TRBV9	NA	TRBJ1-2	few	TGTGCCAGCAGCGTAGGCCAGGGGCCGACCTATGGCTACACCTTC	CASSVGQGPTYGYTF
TRBV4-1	NA	TRBJ2-7	NA	TGCGCCAGCAGCCAAGCTTACGAGCAGTACTTC	CASSQAYEQYF
TRBV6-6	TRBD2	TRBJ2-3	NA	TGTGCCAGCACGGGGAGGGTCCCGAGCACAGATACGCAGTATTTT	CASTGRVPSTDTQYF
TRBV29-1	NA	TRBJ1-1	NA	TGCAGCGTTGAGTCCCGGCTATTGAACACTGAAGCTTTCTTT	CSVESRLLNTEAFF
TRBV5-1	NA	TRBJ1-1	few	TGCGCCAGCAGCTTTTGGGGCGTGAACACTGAAGCTTTCTTT	CASSFWGVNTEAFF
TRBV19	NA	TRBJ2-5	NA	TGTGCCAGTAGTACGAATCGGGAGACCCAGTACTTC	CASSTNRETQYF
TRBV28	NA	TRBJ2-6	NA	TGTGCCAGCAGGGCCTATGGGACTGGGGCCAACGTCCTGACTTTC	CASRAYGTGANVLTF
TRBV4-1	NA	TRBJ1-6	NA	TGCGCCAGCAGCAGCCAAACGGATAATTCACCCCTCCACTTT	CASSSQTDNSPLHF
TRBV10-3	TRBD2	TRBJ2-7	NA	TGTGCCGCGGGAGAACCGGGGCCCCCCTACGAGCAGTACTTC	CAAGEPGPPYEQYF
TRBV29-1	TRBD1	TRBJ2-7	NA	TGCAGCGTAGTCGACAGGGGAAGCTCCTACGAGCAGTACTTC	CSVVDRGSSYEQYF
TRBV14	NA	TRBJ1-4	NA	TGTGCCAGCAGCCAAGGTGGATCCTATGAAAAACTGTTTTTT	CASSQGGSYEKLFF
TRBV10-3	TRBD1	TRBJ2-6	NA	TGTGCCACCGGGACAGCAGAGACTGGGGCCAACGTCCTGACTTTC	CATGTAETGANVLTF
TRBV4-2	TRBD1	TRBJ2-3	NA	TGTGCCAGCAGCCGATACAGGGGGCGGGAAGATACGCAGTATTTT	CASSRYRGREDTQYF
TRBV7-2	NA	TRBJ1-5	many	TGTGCCAGCAGCCTCGCTGGCGGGAGCAATCAGCCCCAGCATTTT	CASSLAGGSNQPQHF